Each of the 6 T cell receptor beta chains below was sequenced from the same sample in a study of blood T cell repertoires in COVID-19. Here immunoSEQ multiplex PCR was the method, and the copy in TCRdb shows in-frame clones only, minus some. The top ten hold over 12% of the sample, which has about 150,000 clones, around 80% seen once. Sequenced: peripheral blood. These receptors originate from a human donor with acute or convalescent COVID-19. The donor label of this sample is uncertain.

V is TRBV4-1 and J is TRBJ1-4; TRBD1 matches 9 bases. The CDR3 covers 15 residues. The germline V gene has CDR1 MGHRA and CDR2 YSYEKL. V was clipped by 3 bases and J by 8 bases; unmatched bases: 7. The chain's CDR3 is CASSQPGQGVEKLFF. In DNA form, the CDR3 reads TGCGCCAGCAGCCAGCCGGGACAGGGTGTCGAAAAACTGTTTTTT.

This chain connects TRBV18 to TRBJ2-5, with 7 bases lining up with TRBD2. Germline assignment: CDR1 KGHSH and CDR2 LQKENI. This CDR3 contains 14 residues. V dropped 2 bases and J dropped 4; count of bases not matched to a gene: 4. The CDR3 region is CASSPTGTTETQYF. In DNA form, the CDR3 reads TGTGCCAGCTCACCAACCGGGACTACAGAGACCCAGTACTTC.

The V gene is TRBV7-8, the J gene TRBJ1-6; D is ambiguous. This CDR3 spans 15 amino acids. Trimming removed 5 bases at V and 10 bases at J, with 18 bases between. The germline V gene encodes CDR1 SGHVS and CDR2 FQNEAQ. CDR3 sequence reads: CASSLSLGGRSPLHF. In DNA, the CDR3 is TGTGCCAGCAGCCTGAGTCTAGGAGGACGATCACCCCTCCACTTT. The entire variable domain, with the rest obtained from reference TRBV7-8 and TRBJ1-6, is as follows: GAGVSQSPRYKVAKRGQDVALRCDPISGHVSLFWYQQALGQGPEFLTYFQNEAQLDKSGLPSDRFFAERPEGSVSTLKIQRTQQEDSAVYLCASSLSLGGRSPLHFGNGTRLTVT.

The chain uses TRBV4-1 and TRBJ2-5; TRBD2 agrees at 11 bases. Germline trimming cut 1 base from V and 5 bases from J; bases unmatched to any gene: 9. The CDR3 totals 17 residues. CDR1 is MGHRA, CDR2 YSYEKL, per germline. The CDR3 bases are TGCGCCAGCAGCCAAGGTAGCTGGGCTAGCGGGGGGGAGACCCAGTACTTC. Protein: CASSQGSWASGGETQYF.

V gene TRBV6-6 combines with J gene TRBJ1-2, with D possibly being TRBD1 (5 bases). CDR3 length: 15 residues. Germline CDR1 reads MNHNY; CDR2 reads SVGAGI (reference sequence). With 0 bases removed from V and 2 bases from J, the gap between germline ends came to 10 bases. CDR3 protein: CASSYSGGPNYGYTF. Here the CDR3 DNA reads TGTGCCAGCAGTTACTCCGGGGGACCCAACTATGGCTACACCTTC.

The chain employs TRBV5-1 and TRBJ2-5, with TRBD2 matching over 7 bases. The CDR3 contains 15 residues. CDR1 is SGHRS, CDR2 YFSETQ, per germline. The V segment lost 7 bases and the J segment 2 bases; nucleotides outside the gene matches: 11. The CDR3, as DNA: TGCGCCAGCGCCAAACAGAGCGGGGTACAAGAGACCCAGTACTTC. This codes for CASAKQSGVQETQYF.